This TCR beta chain appears in the sequencing data of a study of blood T cell repertoires in COVID-19. Study overall: From T cells, B-cell-depleted T cells, or PBMCs came the material, which was cDNA or gDNA.

Profiling relied on immunoSEQ multiplex PCR, and the TCRdb table lists in-frame clones only, not all of them. The sample lists about 210,000 clones, 65% to 85% occurring once. This receptor was obtained from a woman aged 50 to 60 with acute or convalescent COVID-19. Specimen: peripheral blood.

CDR3 sequence: CASSPTRGGNYGYTF. Here the CDR3 DNA reads TGTGCCAGCTCACCTACGCGGGGTGGAAACTATGGCTACACCTTC. The chain uses TRBV18 and TRBJ1-2; D call uncertain. CDR1 and CDR2 from the germline V gene are KGHSH and LQKENI. The CDR3 runs to 15 residues. V lost 3 bases, J lost 2 bases, and 13 bases lay in between.